The T cell receptor beta chain under discussion was sequenced for a study of stem cell transplantation in POMP-related autoinflammatory disease. Only in-frame clones appear in the TCRdb table, and some are missing; sequencing was by immunoSEQ multiplex PCR. Of over 60,000 clones in the sample, about nine tenths were seen once. The sample holds one count of this clone. CDR1 and CDR2 from the germline V gene are LGHDT and YNNKEL (reference sequence). This CDR3 contains 14 residues. V shed 0 bases and J shed 5 bases, with 10 bases lying between them. The source material was CD4+ T cells from PBMCs, sampled after stem cell transplantation. The rearrangement links TRBV3-1 (or the pseudogene TRBV3-2) to TRBJ1-2, with D tentatively TRBD1 (5 bases). The TCR sequence derives from a human patient with POMP-related autoinflammation and immune dysregulation (PRAID). Some T cells may be transferred from the graft donor. CDR3 in DNA: TGTGCCAGCAGCCAAGACTGGGAGGGGTATGGCTACACCTTC. This encodes CASSQDWEGYGYTF.